Below are 5 T cell receptor beta chains sequenced from a single sample in a study of OX40 agonist ivuxolimab in advanced cancers. Receptor libraries were prepared by the immunoSEQ multiplex PCR assay. Drawn from immuneACCESS, this table holds only the in-frame rearrangements with V and J called that TCRdb kept. Clones are partly lost; checked studies trace under half to an unresolved V gene and leave the rest unexplained. Present in this sample are tens of thousands of clones, roughly 85% of which were seen just once. Roughly 2.1% of the sample is held by the ten biggest clonotypes. Sequencing was performed on CD4+ or CD8+ T cells sorted from blood, taken in a trial of the OX40 agonist ivuxolimab. These receptor sequences come from an adult with an advanced solid tumor such as melanoma, head and neck, liver or kidney cancer.

V usage is TRBV20-1 and J usage is TRBJ2-5; D is uncertain. The CDR3 covers 11 residues. The ends were cut back, 2 bases at V and 6 bases at J, with 7 bases in the middle. The germline gives CDR1 DFQATT, CDR2 SNEGSKA (reference sequence). CDR3 region: CSARLTQTQYF. In DNA, the CDR3 is TGCAGTGCTAGACTTACCCAGACCCAGTACTTC.

The chain has TRBV14 and TRBJ1-2, with D possibly TRBD1 on 5 matching bases. The V end lost 6 bases, the J end lost 3 bases, and 11 bases lay between the germline ends. CDR3 length: 13 residues. Germline loops: CDR1 SGHDN, CDR2 FVKESK. CDR3 region: CASSRQPYYGYTF. The CDR3 DNA sequence: TGTGCCAGCAGTCGACAGCCCTACTATGGCTACACCTTC.

The J gene is TRBJ2-6, the V gene TRBV7-2; D could derive from TRBD1 or TRBD2 (7 bases each). The length of the CDR3 is 14 residues. CDR1 is SGHTA and CDR2 is FQGNSA in the germline V gene. The ends were cut back, 4 bases at V and 13 bases at J, with 17 bases in the middle. The DNA for the CDR3 is TGTGCCAGCAGCTCCCAGGGGGGGTCCCGGGTCCTGACTTTC. Translating it yields CASSSQGGSRVLTF.

The V gene is TRBV4-3, the J gene TRBJ2-2; TRBD1 agrees at 9 bases. Germline V gives CDR1 LGHNA, CDR2 YSLEER. The CDR3 spans 16 residues. V dropped 3 bases and J dropped 0; count of bases not matched to a gene: 2. Here the CDR3 reads CASSQRQGANTGELFF. Written as DNA, the CDR3 is TGCGCCAGCAGCCAGAGACAGGGGGCGAACACCGGGGAGCTGTTTTTT.

This chain connects TRBV19 to TRBJ1-5, with D hard to call. Germline assignment: CDR1 LNHDA and CDR2 SQIVND (reference sequence). The V end lost 0 bases, the J end lost 1 base, and 7 bases lay between the germline ends. The CDR3 spans 15 residues. This CDR3 is CASSIDLGSNQPQHF. The CDR3 region has the DNA TGTGCCAGTAGTATAGATCTGGGCAGCAATCAGCCCCAGCATTTT. Based on the CDR3 plus reference TRBV19 and TRBJ1-5, the full variable domain is DGGITQSPKYLFRKEGQNVTLSCEQNLNHDAMYWYRQDPGQGLRLIYYSQIVNDFQKGDIAEGYSVSREKKESFPLTVTSAQKNPTAFYLCASSIDLGSNQPQHFGDGTRLSIL.